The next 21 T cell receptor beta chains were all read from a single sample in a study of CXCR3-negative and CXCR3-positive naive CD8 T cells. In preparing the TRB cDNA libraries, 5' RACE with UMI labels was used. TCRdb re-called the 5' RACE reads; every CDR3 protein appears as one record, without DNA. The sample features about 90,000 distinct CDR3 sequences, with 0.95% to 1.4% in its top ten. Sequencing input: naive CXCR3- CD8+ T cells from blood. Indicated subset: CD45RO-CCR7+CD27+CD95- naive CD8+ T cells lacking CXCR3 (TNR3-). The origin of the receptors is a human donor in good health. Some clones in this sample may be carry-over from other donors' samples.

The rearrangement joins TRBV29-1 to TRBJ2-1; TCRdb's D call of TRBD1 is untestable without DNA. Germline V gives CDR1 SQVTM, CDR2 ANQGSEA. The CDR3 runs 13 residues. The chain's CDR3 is CSVGSGGYNEQFF.

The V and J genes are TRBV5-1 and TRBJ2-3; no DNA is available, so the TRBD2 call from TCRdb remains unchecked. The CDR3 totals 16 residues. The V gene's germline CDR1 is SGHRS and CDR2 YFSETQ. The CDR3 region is CASSPSYGGARDTQYF.

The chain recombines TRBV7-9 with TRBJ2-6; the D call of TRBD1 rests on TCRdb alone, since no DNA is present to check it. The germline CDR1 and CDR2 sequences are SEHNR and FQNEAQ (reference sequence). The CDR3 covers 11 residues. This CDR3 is CAGGSANVLTF.

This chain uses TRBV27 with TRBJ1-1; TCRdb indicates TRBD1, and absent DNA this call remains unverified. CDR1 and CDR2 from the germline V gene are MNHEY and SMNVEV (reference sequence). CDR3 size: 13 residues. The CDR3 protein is CASSGTEVHEAFF.

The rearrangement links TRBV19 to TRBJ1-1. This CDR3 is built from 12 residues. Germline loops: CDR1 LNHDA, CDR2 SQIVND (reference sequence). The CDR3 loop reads CASSHPNTEAFF.

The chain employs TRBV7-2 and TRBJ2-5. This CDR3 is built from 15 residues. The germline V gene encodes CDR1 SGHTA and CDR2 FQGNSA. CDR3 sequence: CASSLGLGEEETQYF.

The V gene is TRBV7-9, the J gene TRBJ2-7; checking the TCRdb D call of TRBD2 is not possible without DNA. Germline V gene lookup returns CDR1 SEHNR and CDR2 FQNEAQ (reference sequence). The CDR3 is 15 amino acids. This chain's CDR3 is CASSESGGPSYEQYF.

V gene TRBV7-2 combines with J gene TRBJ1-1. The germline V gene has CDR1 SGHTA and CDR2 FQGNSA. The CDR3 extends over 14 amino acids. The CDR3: CASSSSGEGTEAFF.

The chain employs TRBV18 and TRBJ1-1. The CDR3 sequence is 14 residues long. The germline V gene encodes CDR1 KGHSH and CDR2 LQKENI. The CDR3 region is CASSPPGRNTEAFF.

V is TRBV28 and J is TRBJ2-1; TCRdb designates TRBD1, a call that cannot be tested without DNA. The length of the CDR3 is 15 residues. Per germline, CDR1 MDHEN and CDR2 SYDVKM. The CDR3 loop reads CASSSSSTGNNEQFF.

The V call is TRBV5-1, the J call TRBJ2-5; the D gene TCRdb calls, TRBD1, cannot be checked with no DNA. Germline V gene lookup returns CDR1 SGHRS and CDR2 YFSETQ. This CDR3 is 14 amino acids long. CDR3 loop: CASRTDREWETQYF.

The CDR3 spells CASSEGEKLFF. The rearrangement links TRBV10-1 to TRBJ1-4. The CDR3 extends over 11 amino acids. In germline, CDR1 is WNHNN, CDR2 SYGVQD (reference sequence).

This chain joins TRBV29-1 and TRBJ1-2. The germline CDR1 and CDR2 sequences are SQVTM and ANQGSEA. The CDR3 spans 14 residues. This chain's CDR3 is CSVGGYPLAYGYTF. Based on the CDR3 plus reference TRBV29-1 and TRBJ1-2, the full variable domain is SAVISQKPSRDICQRGTSLTIQCQVDSQVTMMFWYRQQPGQSLTLIATANQGSEATYESGFVIDKFPISRPNLTFSTLTVSNMSPEDSSIYLCSVGGYPLAYGYTFGSGTRLTVV.

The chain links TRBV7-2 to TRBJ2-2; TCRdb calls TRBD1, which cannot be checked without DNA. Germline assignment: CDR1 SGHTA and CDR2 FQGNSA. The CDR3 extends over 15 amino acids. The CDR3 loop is CASSPLWSPTGELFF.

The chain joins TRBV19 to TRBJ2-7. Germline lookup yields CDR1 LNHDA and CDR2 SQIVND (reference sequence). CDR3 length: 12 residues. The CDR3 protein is CASSSQAREQYF.

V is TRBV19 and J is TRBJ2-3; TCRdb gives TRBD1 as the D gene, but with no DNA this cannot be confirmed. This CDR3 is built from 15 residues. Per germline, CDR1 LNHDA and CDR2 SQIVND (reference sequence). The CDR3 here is CASSIGPGSTDTQYF.

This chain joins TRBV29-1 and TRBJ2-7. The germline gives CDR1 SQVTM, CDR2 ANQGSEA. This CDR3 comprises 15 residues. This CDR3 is CSVGVDRTSIYEQYF.

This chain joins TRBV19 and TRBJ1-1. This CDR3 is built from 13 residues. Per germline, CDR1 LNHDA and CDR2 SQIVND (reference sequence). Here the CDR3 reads CASALLGTTEAFF. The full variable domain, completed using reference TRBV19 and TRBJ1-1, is DGGITQSPKYLFRKEGQNVTLSCEQNLNHDAMYWYRQDPGQGLRLIYYSQIVNDFQKGDIAEGYSVSREKKESFPLTVTSAQKNPTAFYLCASALLGTTEAFFGQGTRLTVV.

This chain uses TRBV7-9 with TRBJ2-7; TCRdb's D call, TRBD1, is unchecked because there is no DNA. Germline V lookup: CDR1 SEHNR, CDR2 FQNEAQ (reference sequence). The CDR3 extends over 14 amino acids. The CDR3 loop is CASSLGDRGLREYF.

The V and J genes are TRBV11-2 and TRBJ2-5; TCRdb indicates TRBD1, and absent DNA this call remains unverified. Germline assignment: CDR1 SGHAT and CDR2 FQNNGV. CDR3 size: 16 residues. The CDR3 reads CASSLDDTDRPETQYF.

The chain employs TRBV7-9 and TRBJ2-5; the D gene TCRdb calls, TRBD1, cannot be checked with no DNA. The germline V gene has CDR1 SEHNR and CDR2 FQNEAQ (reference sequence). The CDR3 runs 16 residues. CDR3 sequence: CASSIDTGQWQETQYF.